Sequencing of this T cell receptor (beta chain) was carried out in a study of beta chain features in type 1 diabetes. About the study: Over all samples combined, fewer than 140,000,000 sorted cells were examined. Overall study results and limits: Patients' naive, central memory and regulatory TCRB repertoires appeared more alike than those of healthy donors.

This CDR3 comprises 15 residues. V was trimmed by 1 base and J by 1 base, leaving 10 bases between them. Germline values: CDR1 LGHNA, CDR2 YSLEER. Points on this clone: Its antigen is undetermined.

The entirety of the isolated RNA underwent reverse transcription, so expressed TCRB transcripts were sequenced. Repertoires were generated with immunoSEQ multiplex PCR, while TCRdb's copy carries only in-frame clones and drops some. The table lists about 930,000 clones, about a sixth of them singletons. The source of this sequence is a young woman in good health. V and J are TRBV4-3 and TRBJ1-1; a weak D match, TRBD1 (6 bases). Sequencing used naive CD4+ T cells from blood. CDR3 region: CASSQVHRENTEAFF. DNA for the CDR3: TGCGCCAGCAGCCAAGTACACAGGGAGAACACTGAAGCTTTCTTT.